Given below is one T cell receptor beta chain in context. The antigen is unknown. No DNA is given; TCRdb re-called the 5' RACE reads and lists each CDR3 protein once. Across some 200,000 distinct CDR3 sequences, the top ten clones capture around 1.5% of the sample. The data are from a study of monozygotic twins with inflammatory bowel disease. Study observations and caveats: Patient repertoires may have gained variability from differing immunosuppressive treatments.

This CDR3 is built from 13 residues. This TCR derives from a human donor with ulcerative colitis or Crohn's disease, or a healthy co-twin of an affected twin (not recorded which). Material for sequencing was blood. The chain recombines TRBV12-3 or TRBV12-4 with TRBJ2-7. CDR3 residues: CASSPDGTYEQYF.